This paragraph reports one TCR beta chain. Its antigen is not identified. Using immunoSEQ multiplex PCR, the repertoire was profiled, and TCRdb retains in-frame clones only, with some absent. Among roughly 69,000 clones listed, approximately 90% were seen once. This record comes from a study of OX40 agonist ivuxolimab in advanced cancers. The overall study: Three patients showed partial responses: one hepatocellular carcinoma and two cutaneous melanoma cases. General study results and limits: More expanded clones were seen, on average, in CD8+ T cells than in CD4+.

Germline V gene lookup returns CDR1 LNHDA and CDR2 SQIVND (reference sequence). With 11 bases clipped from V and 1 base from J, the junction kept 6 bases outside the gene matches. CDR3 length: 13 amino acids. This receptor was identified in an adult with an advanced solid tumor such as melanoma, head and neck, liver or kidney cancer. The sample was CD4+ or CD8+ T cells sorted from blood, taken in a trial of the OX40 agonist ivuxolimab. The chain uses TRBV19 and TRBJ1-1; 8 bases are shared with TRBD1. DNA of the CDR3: TGTGCCTCGGCGGGACAGGCGAACACTGAAGCTTTCTTT. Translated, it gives CASAGQANTEAFF. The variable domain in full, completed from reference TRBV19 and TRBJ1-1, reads DGGITQSPKYLFRKEGQNVTLSCEQNLNHDAMYWYRQDPGQGLRLIYYSQIVNDFQKGDIAEGYSVSREKKESFPLTVTSAQKNPTAFYLCASAGQANTEAFFGQGTRLTVV.